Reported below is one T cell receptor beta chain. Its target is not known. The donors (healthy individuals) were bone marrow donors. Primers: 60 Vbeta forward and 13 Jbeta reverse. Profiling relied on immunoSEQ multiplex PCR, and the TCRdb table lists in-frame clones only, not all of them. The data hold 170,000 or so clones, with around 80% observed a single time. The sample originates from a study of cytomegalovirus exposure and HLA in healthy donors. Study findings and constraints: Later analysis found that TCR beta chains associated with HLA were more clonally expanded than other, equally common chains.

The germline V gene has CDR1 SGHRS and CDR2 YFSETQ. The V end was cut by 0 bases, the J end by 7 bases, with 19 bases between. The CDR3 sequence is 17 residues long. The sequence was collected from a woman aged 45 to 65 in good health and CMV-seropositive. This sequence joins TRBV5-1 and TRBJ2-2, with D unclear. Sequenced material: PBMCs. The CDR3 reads CASSLGAAALAGGELFF. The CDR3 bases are TGCGCCAGCAGCTTGGGGGCAGCCGCTTTGGCAGGCGGGGAGCTGTTTTTT.